The 18 T cell receptor beta chains reported below all come from one sample, sequenced in a study of blood T cell repertoires in COVID-19. Sequenced by immunoSEQ multiplex PCR; TCRdb stores in-frame clones only, minus some. The top ten hold approximately 5.4% of the sample, which has over 85,000 clones, around 90% seen once. The sample comprised peripheral blood. Receptor source: a woman aged 45-60 years with COVID-19, enrolled during active disease.

This clone was detected only a few times. The chain carries TRBV3-1 (or the pseudogene TRBV3-2) and TRBJ2-2; no definite D call. This CDR3 is built from 14 residues. Germline CDR1 and CDR2: LGHDT and YNNKEL (reference sequence). V lost 0 bases, J lost 3 bases, and 5 bases lay in between. CDR3 bases: TGTGCCAGCAGCCAAGATCCGGACACCGGGGAGCTGTTTTTT. Its protein product is CASSQDPDTGELFF.

This clone was found a few times. The sample holds other DNA sequences that translate to the same CDR3. The CDR3 nucleotides are TGTGCCAGCTCGGGGGGGGAGGATTCACCCCTCCACTTT. Its protein product is CASSGGEDSPLHF. This chain uses TRBV11-3 with TRBJ1-6, with D possibly matching TRBD1 (5 bases). With 8 bases removed from V and 8 bases from J, the gap between germline ends came to 13 bases. The CDR3 loop spans 13 amino acids. Germline V gene lookup returns CDR1 SGHNT and CDR2 YENEEA.

In its sample, this clone was seen a few times. Other DNA sequences of this sample code for an identical CDR3. The chain recombines TRBV3-1 (or the pseudogene TRBV3-2) with TRBJ2-7; tentatively, D is TRBD1 (6 bases). From germline, CDR1 is LGHDT and CDR2 YNNKEL (reference sequence). Trimming removed 4 bases from V and 2 bases from J, with 9 bases in between. This CDR3 spans 13 amino acids. CDR3 region: CASSRQGTYEQYF. CDR3 nucleotide sequence: TGTGCCAGCAGCCGTCAGGGGACCTACGAGCAGTACTTC.

The gene calls are TRBV4-1 and TRBJ2-3, with TRBD1 matching over 9 bases. The CDR3 covers 18 residues. J was trimmed by 2 bases and V by 4 bases; bases with no gene match: 13. Germline loops: CDR1 MGHRA, CDR2 YSYEKL. CDR3 amino acids: CASSPLSRDRDPTDTQYF. CDR3 DNA: TGCGCCAGCAGCCCTTTGTCCCGGGACAGGGATCCCACAGATACGCAGTATTTT.

The V call is TRBV7-6, the J call TRBJ2-7, with 9 bases aligning to TRBD2. The CDR3 is made up of 15 amino acids. Germline-derived CDR1 and CDR2 are SGHVS and FNYEAQ. The ends lost 1 base at V and 2 bases at J; junction bases unmatched: 3. CDR3 coding DNA: TGTGCCAGCAGCTTAGGCGGGGGGGGCCCCTACGAGCAGTACTTC. Its protein product is CASSLGGGGPYEQYF.

The rearrangement uses TRBV19 and TRBJ1-2; 7 bases line up with TRBD1. CDR3 size: 16 residues. CDR1 and CDR2 from the germline V gene are LNHDA and SQIVND (reference sequence). After removal of 5 bases from V and 0 bases from J, the junction contained 9 bases not matched to a gene. This CDR3 is CASSGWTGESNYGYTF. In DNA, the CDR3 is TGTGCCAGTAGTGGATGGACAGGTGAATCTAACTATGGCTACACCTTC.

The CDR3: CASSPGTSGTGELFF. CDR3 bases: TGTGCCAGCAGCCCAGGGACTAGCGGCACCGGGGAGCTGTTTTTT. The chain carries TRBV7-2 and TRBJ2-2, with 11 bases that match TRBD2. Trimming at V came to 5 bases and at J to 4 bases, leaving 3 bases not matched to a gene. Germline CDR1 SGHTA, CDR2 FQGNSA. The CDR3 covers 15 residues.

The chain recombines TRBV2 with TRBJ2-7; 7 bases fit TRBD2. Germline trimming cut 3 bases from V and 0 bases from J; bases unmatched to any gene: 14. This CDR3 has 18 residues. The germline V gene encodes CDR1 SNHLY and CDR2 FYNNEI. This CDR3 is CASSDTGTTSRGSYEQYF. The CDR3 DNA reads as TGTGCCAGCAGTGATACCGGGACTACTTCCCGGGGCTCCTACGAGCAGTACTTC.

This CDR3 is CASSAQQGAGNEQFF. The DNA for the CDR3 is TGTGCCAGCAGTGCACAACAGGGGGCGGGTAATGAGCAGTTCTTC. The chain is built from TRBV6-4 and TRBJ2-1, with TRBD1 matching over 9 bases. V shed 4 bases and J 7 bases; nucleotides not matched to a gene: 8. Germline assignment: CDR1 MRHNA and CDR2 SNTAGT. This CDR3 is 15 amino acids long.

The chain has TRBV19 and TRBJ2-3, with D perhaps matching TRBD2 (5 bases). Germline-derived CDR1 and CDR2 are LNHDA and SQIVND (reference sequence). The CDR3 has 14 amino acids. V dropped 7 bases and J dropped 2 bases, with 13 bases sitting between them. CDR3 bases: TGTGCCAGTAAGAGGGCGGATGTCACAGATACGCAGTATTTT. It is translated as CASKRADVTDTQYF.

The chain has TRBV19 and TRBJ2-3, with 10 positions matching TRBD2. The CDR3 covers 15 residues. Germline assignment: CDR1 LNHDA and CDR2 SQIVND (reference sequence). Trimming at V came to 4 bases and at J to 2 bases, leaving 3 bases not matched to a gene. CDR3: CASSTSGGPTDTQYF. CDR3 sequence (DNA): TGTGCCAGTAGTACTAGCGGGGGACCCACAGATACGCAGTATTTT.

The rearrangement joins TRBV24-1 to TRBJ2-3; D may be TRBD2 (6 bases). CDR1 is KGHDR and CDR2 is SFDVKD in the germline V gene. The CDR3 length is 14 residues. Trimming took 3 bases from V and 6 from J, leaving 12 bases between them. CDR3 sequence reads: CATSDGGARDTQYF. Written as DNA, the CDR3 is TGTGCCACCAGTGATGGAGGGGCGCGTGATACGCAGTATTTT.

In this sample, this clone turned up a few times. The rearrangement joins TRBV24-1 to TRBJ2-1; TRBD2 is a possible D gene (5 bases). The CDR3 is 13 amino acids. Germline V lookup: CDR1 KGHDR, CDR2 SFDVKD. V gave up 3 bases and J gave up 3 bases, with 5 bases separating them. CDR3 bases: TGTGCCACCAGTGATGCGGGCTACAATGAGCAGTTCTTC. Protein product: CATSDAGYNEQFF.

The rearrangement links TRBV6-1 to TRBJ2-5; tentatively, D is TRBD1 (5 bases). Trimming took off 0 bases at V and 5 bases at J, with 10 bases between the two ends. Germline V gene data show CDR1 as MNHNS and CDR2 as SASEGT. This CDR3 has 14 residues. Here the CDR3 DNA reads TGTGCCAGCAGTGAAGCGTCAGGGTCGGAGACCCAGTACTTC. It is translated as CASSEASGSETQYF.

The chain joins TRBV6-1 to TRBJ1-2; TRBD1 agrees at 7 bases. There are 13 residues in the CDR3. V dropped 3 bases and J dropped 4; count of bases not matched to a gene: 2. The germline gives CDR1 MNHNS, CDR2 SASEGT. The CDR3, as DNA: TGTGCCAGCAGTGAGACAGGGAGCTATGGCTACACCTTC. Its protein product is CASSETGSYGYTF.

V is TRBV3-1 (or the pseudogene TRBV3-2) and J is TRBJ1-6; no firm D call. V was cut by 1 base and J by 9 bases, with 10 bases left in between. This CDR3 comprises 14 residues. The germline V gene has CDR1 LGHDT and CDR2 YNNKEL (reference sequence). The CDR3 here is CASSQVSFSSPLHF. Here the CDR3 DNA reads TGTGCCAGCAGCCAAGTGAGTTTTAGTTCACCCCTCCACTTT.

The rearrangement links TRBV9 to TRBJ2-5, with 7 bases matching TRBD2. The CDR3 extends over 13 amino acids. Trimming cost V 3 bases and J 5 bases; bases outside gene matches: 4. The germline V gene encodes CDR1 SGDLS and CDR2 YYNGEE. CDR3 nucleotide sequence: TGTGCCAGCAGCGAGGGAGCGGGGGAGACCCAGTACTTC. It codes for CASSEGAGETQYF.

The genes are TRBV29-1 and TRBJ1-5; TRBD1 might be the D (5 bases). The V and J ends lost 6 bases and 2 bases respectively, with 14 bases between them. From germline, CDR1 is SQVTM and CDR2 ANQGSEA. This CDR3 region has 14 residues. This CDR3 is CSVTLGGGNQPQHF. DNA for the CDR3: TGCAGCGTCACCCTTGGGGGGGGCAATCAGCCCCAGCATTTT.